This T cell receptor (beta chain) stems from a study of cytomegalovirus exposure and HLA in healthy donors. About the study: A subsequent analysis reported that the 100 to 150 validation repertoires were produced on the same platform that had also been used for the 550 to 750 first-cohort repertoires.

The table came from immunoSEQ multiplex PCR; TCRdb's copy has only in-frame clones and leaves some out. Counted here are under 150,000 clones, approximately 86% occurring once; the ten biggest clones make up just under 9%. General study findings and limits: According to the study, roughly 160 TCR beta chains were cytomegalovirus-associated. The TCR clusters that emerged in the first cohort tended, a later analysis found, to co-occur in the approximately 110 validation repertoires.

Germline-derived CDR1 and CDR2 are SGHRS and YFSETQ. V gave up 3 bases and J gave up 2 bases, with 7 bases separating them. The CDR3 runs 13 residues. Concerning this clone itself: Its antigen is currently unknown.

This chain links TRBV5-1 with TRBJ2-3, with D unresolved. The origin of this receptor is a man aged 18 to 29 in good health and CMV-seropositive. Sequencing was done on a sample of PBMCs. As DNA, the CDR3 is TGCGCCAGCAGCTCGTTTCTCACAGATACGCAGTATTTT. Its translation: CASSSFLTDTQYF.